These 13 T cell receptor beta chains share one sample of origin, sequenced in a study of long-term antiretroviral therapy in people with HIV. Samples were assayed with immunoSEQ v3.0 at survey level. TCRdb's table, derived via immunoSEQ multiplex PCR, lists solely in-frame clones and lacks some. The sample holds some 18,000 clones, roughly 80% seen once. This specimen consisted of unsorted PBMCs, obtained 0.6 years after starting antiretroviral therapy. The receptors stem from a woman younger than 35 with HIV.

This chain joins TRBV19 and TRBJ1-1, with a possible D match to TRBD1 (6 bases). Germline values: CDR1 LNHDA, CDR2 SQIVND (reference sequence). With 3 bases removed from V and 3 bases from J, the gap between germline ends came to 14 bases. This CDR3 region has 15 residues. This CDR3 reads CASSMGAGVDTEAFF. The CDR3 DNA is TGTGCCAGTAGTATGGGGGCAGGGGTAGACACTGAAGCTTTCTTT.

This rearrangement joins TRBV10-3 to TRBJ2-7; unclear D gene. The germline V and J ends were trimmed by 3 bases and 3 bases, with 9 bases remaining between them. The germline CDR1 and CDR2 sequences are ENHRY and SYGVKD. The CDR3 consists of 13 residues. The DNA of the CDR3 is TGTGCCATCAGTGAAACAGAGAACTACGAGCAGTACTTC. Translated, it gives CAISETENYEQYF.

The gene calls are TRBV11-3 and TRBJ1-1; D unclear. The length of the CDR3 is 13 residues. Germline V gene sequence: CDR1 SGHNT, CDR2 YENEEA. V dropped 4 bases and J dropped 1 base, with 7 bases sitting between them. The DNA for the CDR3 is TGTGCCAGCAGCTGGGCAGAGAACACTGAAGCTTTCTTT. Residues: CASSWAENTEAFF.

This clone was observed a handful of times. The chain employs TRBV18 and TRBJ2-3; 7 nucleotides agree with TRBD1. Germline V lookup: CDR1 KGHSH, CDR2 LQKENI. The trim removed 3 bases at V and 3 bases at J, leaving 9 bases unmatched. The CDR3 is 16 residues long. CDR3 region: CASSPGRQGVTDTQYF. The CDR3 bases are TGTGCCAGCTCACCCGGCCGACAGGGAGTAACAGATACGCAGTATTTT.

This clone came up once. This chain joins TRBV19 and TRBJ1-4; tentative D call: TRBD1 (6 bases). With 2 bases removed from V and 4 bases from J, the gap between germline ends came to 14 bases. Germline V gene sequence: CDR1 LNHDA, CDR2 SQIVND (reference sequence). This CDR3 is 16 amino acids long. The CDR3, as DNA: TGTGCCAGTAGTATAACCGGGACACGGCGTAATGAAAAACTGTTTTTT. Its protein is CASSITGTRRNEKLFF.

The chain joins TRBV4-3 to TRBJ1-1; D is perhaps TRBD1 (6 bases). Looked up from germline, CDR1 is LGHNA and CDR2 is YSLEER. CDR3 size: 15 residues. Trimming shortened V by 6 bases and J by 1 base, and 15 bases separated the two germline ends. CDR3 nucleotide sequence: TGCGCCAGCAGTTTTAACAGGGTGCCGAACACTGAAGCTTTCTTT. Translating gives CASSFNRVPNTEAFF.

A single count supports this clone. CDR3 bases: TGTGCCAGCAGCCCACCTTCCGCTTGGCCCGGGGAGCTGTTTTTT. The encoded protein is CASSPPSAWPGELFF. The chain uses TRBV7-9 and TRBJ2-2; D is unclear. The CDR3 totals 15 residues. Germline CDR1 and CDR2: SEHNR and FQNEAQ (reference sequence). Trimming left V 5 bases short and J 6 bases short, with 16 bases between. The full variable domain, with the rest looked up from reference TRBV7-9 and TRBJ2-2, is DTGVSQNPRHKITKRGQNVTFRCDPISEHNRLYWYRQTLGQGPEFLTYFQNEAQLEKSRLLSDRFSAERPKGSFSTLEIQRTEQGDSAMYLCASSPPSAWPGELFFGEGSRLTVL.

The genes are TRBV2 and TRBJ2-7, with D maybe TRBD2 (5 bases). Germline V gene lookup returns CDR1 SNHLY and CDR2 FYNNEI. V lost 5 bases, J lost 2 bases, and 13 bases lay in between. CDR3 size: 14 residues. In nucleotides, the CDR3 is TGTGCCAGCAGTCACTTCCCGGAGGCCTACGAGCAGTACTTC. Its protein product is CASSHFPEAYEQYF.

V and J are TRBV9 and TRBJ2-1; TRBD2 aligns across 9 bases. J lost 0 bases, V lost 0 bases, and 4 bases had no gene match. Germline values: CDR1 SGDLS, CDR2 YYNGEE. This CDR3 contains 17 residues. CDR3 sequence (DNA): TGTGCCAGCAGCGTAGGGCTAGCGGGGAGCTCCTACAATGAGCAGTTCTTC. It specifies CASSVGLAGSSYNEQFF.

The CDR3 DNA is TGTGCCAGCAGCACGGACAGGGGGAATTCACCCCTCCACTTT. The encoded protein is CASSTDRGNSPLHF. The chain employs TRBV5-4 and TRBJ1-6; 10 nucleotides agree with TRBD1. J lost 7 bases, V lost 4 bases, and 2 bases had no gene match. Germline-derived CDR1 and CDR2 are SGHNT and YYREEE (reference sequence). CDR3 size: 14 residues.

V and J are TRBV4-3 and TRBJ1-5; the D is unclear. CDR1 is LGHNA, CDR2 YSLEER, per germline. The CDR3 runs to 13 residues. Trimming pared 1 base from V and 7 bases from J, leaving 8 bases between. The DNA for the CDR3 is TGCGCCAGCAGCCAAGGAAGCGGGCAGCCCCAGCATTTT. Encoded protein: CASSQGSGQPQHF.

The chain has TRBV7-9 and TRBJ2-3, with TRBD2 matching 9 bases. The germline V gene has CDR1 SEHNR and CDR2 FQNEAQ (reference sequence). Unmatched junction bases numbered 8, after V lost 5 bases and J lost 5 bases. This CDR3 region has 15 residues. The CDR3 loop reads CASSQRSGRIDTQYF. The DNA of the CDR3 is TGTGCCAGCAGCCAACGTAGCGGGAGAATAGATACGCAGTATTTT. Full variable domain (outside the CDR3, taken from reference TRBV7-9 and TRBJ2-3): DTGVSQNPRHKITKRGQNVTFRCDPISEHNRLYWYRQTLGQGPEFLTYFQNEAQLEKSRLLSDRFSAERPKGSFSTLEIQRTEQGDSAMYLCASSQRSGRIDTQYFGPGTRLTVL.

Regarding this clone: Other DNA variants within this sample encode the same CDR3. The chain links TRBV6-5 to TRBJ2-7; D not certain. CDR1 is MNHEY and CDR2 is SVGAGI in the germline V gene. V dropped 2 bases and J dropped 3 bases, with 11 bases sitting between them. This CDR3 is built from 14 residues. CDR3 bases: TGTGCCAGCAGTTACAGTCTGGGCCTCTACGAGCAGTACTTC. Protein product: CASSYSLGLYEQYF.